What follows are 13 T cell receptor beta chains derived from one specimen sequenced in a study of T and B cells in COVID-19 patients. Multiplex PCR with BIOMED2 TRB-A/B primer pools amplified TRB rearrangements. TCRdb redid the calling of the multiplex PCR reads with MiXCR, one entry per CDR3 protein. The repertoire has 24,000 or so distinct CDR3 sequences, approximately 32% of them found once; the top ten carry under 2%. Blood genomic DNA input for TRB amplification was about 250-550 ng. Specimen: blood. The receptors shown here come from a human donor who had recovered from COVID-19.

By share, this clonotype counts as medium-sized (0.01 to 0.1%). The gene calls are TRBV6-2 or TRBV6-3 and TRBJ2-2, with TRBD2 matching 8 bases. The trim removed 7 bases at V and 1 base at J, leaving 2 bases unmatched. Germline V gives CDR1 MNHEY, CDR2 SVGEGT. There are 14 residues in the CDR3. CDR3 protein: CASKRERNTGELFF. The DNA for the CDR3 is TGTGCCAGCAAGCGGGAGCGGAACACCGGGGAGCTGTTTTTT.

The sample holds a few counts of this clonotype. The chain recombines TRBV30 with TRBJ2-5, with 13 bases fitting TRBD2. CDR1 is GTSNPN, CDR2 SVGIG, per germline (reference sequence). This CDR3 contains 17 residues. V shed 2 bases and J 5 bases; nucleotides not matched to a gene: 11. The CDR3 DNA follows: TGTGCCTGGAGTCAGGGACTAGCGGGGCCCGAGGGGGAGACCCAGTACTTC. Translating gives CAWSQGLAGPEGETQYF.

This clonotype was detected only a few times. The CDR3 DNA reads as TGTGCCAGCAGTTCCCTTGCGGGACAGACCTCGGGAGCTTTCTTT. It is translated as CASSSLAGQTSGAFF. The J gene is TRBJ1-1, the V gene TRBV27; TRBD1 aligns across 7 bases. Germline CDR1 and CDR2: MNHEY and SMNVEV (reference sequence). The CDR3 is made up of 15 amino acids. The junction had 15 bases not matched to a gene; V was cut back by 4 bases and J by 10 bases.

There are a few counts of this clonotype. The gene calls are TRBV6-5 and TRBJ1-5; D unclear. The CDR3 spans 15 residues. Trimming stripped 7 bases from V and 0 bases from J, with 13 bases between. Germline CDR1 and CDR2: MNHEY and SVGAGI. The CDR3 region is CASMERVHSNQPQHF. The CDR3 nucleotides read TGTGCCAGCATGGAACGGGTTCATAGCAATCAGCCCCAGCATTTT.

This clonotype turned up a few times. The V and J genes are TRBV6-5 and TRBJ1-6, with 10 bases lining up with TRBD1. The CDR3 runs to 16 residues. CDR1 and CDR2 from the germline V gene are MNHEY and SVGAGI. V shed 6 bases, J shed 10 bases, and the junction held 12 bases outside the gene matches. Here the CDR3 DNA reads TGTGCCAGCAGCCTCGTCCCGGGACAGGGGAGGTCACCCCTCCACTTT. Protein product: CASSLVPGQGRSPLHF.

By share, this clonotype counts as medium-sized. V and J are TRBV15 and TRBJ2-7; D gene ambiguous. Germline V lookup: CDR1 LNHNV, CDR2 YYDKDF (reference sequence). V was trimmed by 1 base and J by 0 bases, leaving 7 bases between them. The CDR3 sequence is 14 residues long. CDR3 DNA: TGTGCCACCAGCAGAGGTGGGCCCTCCTACGAGCAGTACTTC. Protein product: CATSRGGPSYEQYF.

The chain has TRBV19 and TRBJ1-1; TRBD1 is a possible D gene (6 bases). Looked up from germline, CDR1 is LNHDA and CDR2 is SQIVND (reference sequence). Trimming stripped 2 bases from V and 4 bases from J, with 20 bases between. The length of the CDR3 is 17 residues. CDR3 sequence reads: CASSIRQGWGVGTEAFF. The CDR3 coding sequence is TGTGCCAGTAGTATAAGGCAGGGGTGGGGTGTTGGCACTGAAGCTTTCTTT.

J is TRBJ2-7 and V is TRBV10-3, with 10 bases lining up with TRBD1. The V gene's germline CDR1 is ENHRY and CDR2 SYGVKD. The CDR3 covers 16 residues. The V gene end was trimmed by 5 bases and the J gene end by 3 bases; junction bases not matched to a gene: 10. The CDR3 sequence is CAISYSGGTGDYEQYF. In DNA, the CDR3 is TGTGCCATCAGTTACTCGGGCGGGACAGGGGACTACGAGCAGTACTTC.

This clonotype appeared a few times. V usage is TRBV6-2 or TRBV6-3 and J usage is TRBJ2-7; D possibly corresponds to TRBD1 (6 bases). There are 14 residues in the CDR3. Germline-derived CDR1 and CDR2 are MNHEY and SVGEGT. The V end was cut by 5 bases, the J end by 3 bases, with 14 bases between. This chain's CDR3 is CASSGLGTLYEQYF. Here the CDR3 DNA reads TGTGCCAGCAGTGGACTCGGGACACTCTACGAGCAGTACTTC.

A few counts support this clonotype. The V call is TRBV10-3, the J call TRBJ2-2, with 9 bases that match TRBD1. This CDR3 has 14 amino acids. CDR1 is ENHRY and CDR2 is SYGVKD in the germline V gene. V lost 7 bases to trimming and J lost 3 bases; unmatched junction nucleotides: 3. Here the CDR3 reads CAIKGQGHTGELFF. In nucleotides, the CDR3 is TGTGCCATCAAGGGACAGGGCCACACCGGGGAGCTGTTTTTT.

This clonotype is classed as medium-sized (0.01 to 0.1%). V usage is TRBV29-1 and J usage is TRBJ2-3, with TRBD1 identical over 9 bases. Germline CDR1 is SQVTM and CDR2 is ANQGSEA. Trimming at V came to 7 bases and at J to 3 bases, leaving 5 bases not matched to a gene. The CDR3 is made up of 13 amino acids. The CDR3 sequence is CSGRTGATDTQYF. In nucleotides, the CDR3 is TGCAGCGGCCGGACAGGGGCGACAGATACGCAGTATTTT.

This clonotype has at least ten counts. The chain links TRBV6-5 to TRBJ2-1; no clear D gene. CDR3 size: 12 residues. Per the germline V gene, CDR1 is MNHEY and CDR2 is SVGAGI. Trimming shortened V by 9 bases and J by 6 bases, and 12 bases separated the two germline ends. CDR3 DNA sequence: TGTGCCAGTTGTACCTTAAGCAATGAGCAGTTCTTC. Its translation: CASCTLSNEQFF.

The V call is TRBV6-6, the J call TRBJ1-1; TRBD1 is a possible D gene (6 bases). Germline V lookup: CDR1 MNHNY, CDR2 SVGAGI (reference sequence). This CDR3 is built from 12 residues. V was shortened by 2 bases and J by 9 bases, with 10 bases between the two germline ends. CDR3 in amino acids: CASSYMGGQAFF. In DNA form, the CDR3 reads TGTGCCAGCAGTTACATGGGGGGCCAAGCTTTCTTT.